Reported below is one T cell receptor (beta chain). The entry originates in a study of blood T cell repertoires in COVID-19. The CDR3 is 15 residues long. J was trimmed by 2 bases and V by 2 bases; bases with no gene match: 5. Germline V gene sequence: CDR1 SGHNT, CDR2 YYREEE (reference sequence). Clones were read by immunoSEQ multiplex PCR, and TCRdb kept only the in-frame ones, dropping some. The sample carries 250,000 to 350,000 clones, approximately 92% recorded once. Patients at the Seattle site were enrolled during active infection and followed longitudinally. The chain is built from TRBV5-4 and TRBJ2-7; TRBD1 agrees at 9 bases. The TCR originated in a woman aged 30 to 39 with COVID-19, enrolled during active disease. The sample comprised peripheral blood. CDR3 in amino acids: CASSFPGQGAYEQYF. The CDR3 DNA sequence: TGTGCCAGCAGCTTCCCGGGACAGGGAGCCTACGAGCAGTACTTC.